This T cell receptor (beta chain) was observed in a study of T cell repertoires in cytomegalovirus infection. Study background: From public TCR beta signatures came an indication of both CMV infection and matching HLA type.

This clonotype was observed many times. The antigen remains undetermined. Germline CDR1 is SGHTA and CDR2 is FQGNSA. This CDR3 comprises 16 residues. Trimming took 6 bases from V and 5 from J; bases not matched to a gene: 9. Overall study results and limits: The ex vivo response was dominated by HLA-C-restricted CMV-specific TCR beta clonotypes. Using cumulative public TCR beta family frequency, the authors identified those who carried CMV together with the relevant HLA.

TCRdb reprocessed the reads with MiXCR, giving one entry per CDR3 protein. Of fewer than 350,000 distinct CDR3 sequences in the sample, approximately 9.5% were seen once. This receptor was identified in a human donor in good health (CMV status not recorded). Some clones in this sample may be carry-over from other donors' samples. This chain uses TRBV7-2 with TRBJ1-4, with TRBD1 matching 10 bases. Source material: PBMCs. The CDR3 DNA is TGTGCCAGCAGTAATCCGGACAGGGGGGTGAATGAAAAACTGTTTTTT. This gives the protein CASSNPDRGVNEKLFF.